These 20 T cell receptor beta chains were all obtained from the same sample, sequenced in a study of blood T cell repertoires in COVID-19. Profiling relied on immunoSEQ multiplex PCR, and the TCRdb table lists in-frame clones only, not all of them. The repertoire has about 150,000 clones, approximately 86% of them found once; the top ten carry approximately 0.6%. The sequenced sample consisted of peripheral blood. These receptor sequences come from a man aged 55 to 70 with COVID-19, enrolled during active disease.

The chain couples TRBV16 to TRBJ1-5, with no clear D. The CDR3 loop spans 13 amino acids. V was pared by 4 bases and J by 9 bases, with 13 bases between. Germline V gene lookup returns CDR1 KGHSY and CDR2 FQNENV. CDR3 sequence: CASSRQAIGPQHF. DNA of the CDR3: TGTGCCAGCAGCCGGCAGGCGATAGGGCCCCAGCATTTT.

The V gene is TRBV27, the J gene TRBJ1-4, with D maybe TRBD1 (5 bases). Trimming pared 6 bases from V and 7 bases from J, leaving 12 bases between. The V gene's germline CDR1 is MNHEY and CDR2 SMNVEV (reference sequence). The CDR3 extends over 13 amino acids. CDR3 nucleotide sequence: TGTGCCAGCAGCAAGGGACTCTCTGAAAAACTGTTTTTT. The encoded protein is CASSKGLSEKLFF.

This clone was seen just once. The chain combines TRBV5-5 with TRBJ2-7; D is possibly TRBD2 (6 bases). CDR3 length: 16 amino acids. Trimming pared 3 bases from V and 6 bases from J, leaving 22 bases between. Germline-derived CDR1 and CDR2 are SGHKS and YYEKEE (reference sequence). CDR3 region: CASSSRQGGPGPEQYF. CDR3 coding DNA: TGTGCCAGCAGCTCGAGGCAGGGAGGACCGGGGCCCGAGCAGTACTTC.

This CDR3 reads CASSLRNRETQYF. The CDR3 DNA reads as TGTGCCAGCTCACTCCGGAACAGGGAGACCCAGTACTTC. The chain couples TRBV18 to TRBJ2-5; D possibly corresponds to TRBD1 (5 bases). V shed 4 bases and J shed 5 bases, with 11 bases lying between them. Germline CDR1 and CDR2: KGHSH and LQKENI. The CDR3 sequence is 13 residues long.

J is TRBJ2-7 and V is TRBV29-1; D perhaps matches TRBD2 (6 bases). V was pared by 3 bases and J by 5 bases, with 14 bases between. This CDR3 region has 13 residues. Germline lookup yields CDR1 SQVTM and CDR2 ANQGSEA. CDR3 DNA sequence: TGCAGCGTTGATGTTCTCGGGAGAAACGAGCAGTACTTC. It codes for CSVDVLGRNEQYF.

The V gene is TRBV12-3 or TRBV12-4, the J gene TRBJ1-5, with 7 bases aligning to TRBD1. Unmatched junction bases numbered 3, after V lost 6 bases and J lost 4 bases. The CDR3 spans 13 residues. The CDR3 here is CASSLTGNQPQHF. In nucleotides, the CDR3 is TGTGCCAGCAGCTTGACAGGGAATCAGCCCCAGCATTTT.

The CDR3 region has the DNA TGTGCCAGTATCCCAGACAGGACGATTGGATCTGAAGCTTTCTTT. Residues: CASIPDRTIGSEAFF. This rearrangement joins TRBV19 to TRBJ1-1; TRBD1 is a possible D gene (6 bases). The CDR3 runs 15 residues. V gave up 7 bases and J gave up 6 bases, with 21 bases separating them. The germline CDR1 and CDR2 sequences are LNHDA and SQIVND (reference sequence).

The chain couples TRBV6-6 to TRBJ1-1; D call uncertain. The CDR3 covers 12 residues. In germline, CDR1 is MNHNY, CDR2 SVGAGI (reference sequence). V gave up 4 bases and J gave up 1 base, with 4 bases separating them. In DNA, the CDR3 is TGTGCCAGCAGTTTTCAGAACACTGAAGCTTTCTTT. This sequence encodes CASSFQNTEAFF.

The rearrangement uses TRBV5-5 and TRBJ1-1, with D possibly being TRBD1 (5 bases). V lost 0 bases and J lost 1, with 7 bases in between. This CDR3 has 14 amino acids. CDR1 and CDR2 (germline): SGHKS, YYEKEE (reference sequence). CDR3 DNA sequence: TGTGCCAGCAGCTTGGAGACAGCGAACACTGAAGCTTTCTTT. It yields the protein CASSLETANTEAFF.

This clone has a handful of counts. The V gene is TRBV19, the J gene TRBJ2-7; D ambiguous. CDR3 length: 13 residues. Germline loops: CDR1 LNHDA, CDR2 SQIVND (reference sequence). V shed 8 bases and J shed 4 bases, with 15 bases lying between them. CDR3 loop: CASGSRVGYEQYF. CDR3 DNA: TGTGCCAGTGGGTCCCGGGTTGGATACGAGCAGTACTTC. Drawing the rest from reference TRBV19 and TRBJ2-7, the complete variable domain is DGGITQSPKYLFRKEGQNVTLSCEQNLNHDAMYWYRQDPGQGLRLIYYSQIVNDFQKGDIAEGYSVSREKKESFPLTVTSAQKNPTAFYLCASGSRVGYEQYFGPGTRLTVT.

The chain recombines TRBV29-1 with TRBJ2-3; 10 bases agree with TRBD2. The CDR3 extends over 17 amino acids. Germline V gene data show CDR1 as SQVTM and CDR2 as ANQGSEA. The V gene end was trimmed by 2 bases and the J gene end by 0 bases; junction bases not matched to a gene: 8. DNA for the CDR3: TGCAGCGTTGAACGAGCGGGAGGGACCCTTAGCACAGATACGCAGTATTTT. It codes for CSVERAGGTLSTDTQYF.

The J gene is TRBJ1-5, the V gene TRBV6-5; the D is unclear. The CDR3 loop spans 14 amino acids. The V and J ends lost 2 bases and 9 bases respectively, with 14 bases between them. CDR1 and CDR2 from the germline V gene are MNHEY and SVGAGI. The CDR3: CASSYQEDRTPQHF. CDR3 nucleotides: TGTGCCAGCAGTTACCAGGAGGACCGTACGCCCCAGCATTTT.

The chain links TRBV5-4 to TRBJ1-1; 8 bases agree with TRBD1. The V segment lost 4 bases and the J segment 6 bases; nucleotides outside the gene matches: 5. This CDR3 has 13 residues. Germline values: CDR1 SGHNT, CDR2 YYREEE (reference sequence). CDR3 amino acids: CASSEDRASEAFF. The CDR3 DNA reads as TGTGCCAGCAGCGAGGACAGGGCTTCTGAAGCTTTCTTT.

A word on this clone: The same CDR3 arises from other DNA sequences in this sample as well. The chain is built from TRBV29-1 and TRBJ1-1; 7 nucleotides match TRBD1. Trimming cost V 5 bases and J 4 bases; bases outside gene matches: 4. This CDR3 has 12 amino acids. Germline V lookup: CDR1 SQVTM, CDR2 ANQGSEA. CDR3 sequence: CSVSRDSTEAFF. The CDR3 nucleotides are TGCAGCGTTTCGAGGGACAGCACTGAAGCTTTCTTT.

The rearrangement links TRBV13 to TRBJ1-3; 10 bases align to TRBD1. Germline lookup yields CDR1 PRHDT and CDR2 FYEKMQ (reference sequence). The CDR3 consists of 16 residues. The V and J ends lost 0 bases and 4 bases, in that order; junction bases with no gene match: 3. The CDR3 DNA sequence: TGTGCCAGCAGCTTAGGCGGGACAGGGGTAGGAAACACCATATATTTT. It codes for CASSLGGTGVGNTIYF.

The chain employs TRBV3-1 (or the pseudogene TRBV3-2) and TRBJ2-5; D not certain. Per germline, CDR1 LGHDT and CDR2 YNNKEL (reference sequence). V shed 1 base and J shed 3 bases, with 6 bases lying between them. The CDR3 totals 13 residues. The CDR3, as DNA: TGTGCCAGCAGCCAAGGGCGGAAAGAGACCCAGTACTTC. Its protein product is CASSQGRKETQYF.

This chain uses TRBV5-1 with TRBJ2-1, with D unresolved. Germline assignment: CDR1 SGHRS and CDR2 YFSETQ. The CDR3 is made up of 15 amino acids. V was trimmed by 0 bases and J by 7 bases, leaving 14 bases between them. This chain's CDR3 is CASSLDTQPRNEQFF. The CDR3 nucleotides read TGCGCCAGCAGCTTGGACACACAACCGAGGAATGAGCAGTTCTTC. The complete variable domain, with remaining parts taken from reference TRBV5-1 and TRBJ2-1, reads KAGVTQTPRYLIKTRGQQVTLSCSPISGHRSVSWYQQTPGQGLQFLFEYFSETQRNKGNFPGRFSGRQFSNSRSEMNVSTLELGDSALYLCASSLDTQPRNEQFFGPGTRLTVL.

The chain couples TRBV5-6 to TRBJ1-3, with no clear D. V shed 1 base and J shed 2 bases, with 7 bases lying between them. Germline loops: CDR1 SGHDT, CDR2 YYEEEE. This CDR3 is 14 amino acids long. The CDR3: CASSLRGAGNTIYF. Here the CDR3 DNA reads TGTGCCAGCAGCTTGCGGGGTGCTGGAAACACCATATATTTT.

The genes are TRBV9 and TRBJ2-5, with D maybe TRBD2 (6 bases). Trimming stripped 0 bases from V and 0 bases from J, with 12 bases between. The CDR3 is 16 residues long. The germline V gene has CDR1 SGDLS and CDR2 YYNGEE. The CDR3 loop reads CASSVDQGLNQETQYF. The CDR3 nucleotides read TGTGCCAGCAGCGTAGATCAGGGACTTAACCAAGAGACCCAGTACTTC.

Comment on this clone: The sample carries other DNA sequences with the same CDR3. The chain joins TRBV18 to TRBJ2-5, with TRBD2 as a possible D gene (6 bases). The germline V gene has CDR1 KGHSH and CDR2 LQKENI. Trimming cost V 6 bases and J 2 bases, with 10 bases left between them. CDR3 length: 13 amino acids. CDR3 protein: CASSQGLQETQYF. For the CDR3, the DNA is TGTGCCAGCTCCCAGGGACTTCAAGAGACCCAGTACTTC.